One sample yielded the 9 T cell receptor beta chains listed below, sequenced in a study of cytomegalovirus exposure and HLA in healthy donors. PCR involved 60 Vbeta and 13 Jbeta primers. Sequencing was performed with immunoSEQ multiplex PCR; in TCRdb, only in-frame clones are kept and a portion is missing. The sample contains approximately 220,000 clones, approximately 80% of which appear only once. The sample taken for sequencing was PBMCs. These receptors originate from a boy aged 2 to 10 in good health and CMV-seronegative.

The V call is TRBV11-2, the J call TRBJ2-7; 8 positions agree with TRBD1. The CDR3 covers 15 residues. CDR1 and CDR2 from the germline V gene are SGHAT and FQNNGV. The V segment lost 3 bases and the J segment 7 bases; nucleotides outside the gene matches: 11. CDR3 residues: CASSFEDRGSWEQYF. The DNA of the CDR3 is TGTGCCAGCAGCTTCGAAGACAGGGGAAGTTGGGAGCAGTACTTC.

The chain links TRBV7-6 to TRBJ2-2; 7 bases are shared with TRBD2. Germline loops: CDR1 SGHVS, CDR2 FNYEAQ. The trim removed 3 bases at V and 6 bases at J, leaving 10 bases unmatched. This CDR3 has 16 amino acids. The CDR3 reads CASSLEWRERPGELFF. The CDR3 DNA reads as TGTGCCAGCAGCTTGGAGTGGCGGGAGAGGCCCGGGGAGCTGTTTTTT.

This chain joins TRBV27 and TRBJ2-1; TRBD2 matches 8 bases. The CDR3 consists of 16 residues. The germline V gene encodes CDR1 MNHEY and CDR2 SMNVEV (reference sequence). Trimming took 6 bases from V and 6 from J; bases not matched to a gene: 13. The CDR3 nucleotides read TGTGCCAGCAGGACAACTAGCGGCCGTTCGGGCAATGAGCAGTTCTTC. Amino acids: CASRTTSGRSGNEQFF.

The chain couples TRBV4-1 to TRBJ1-1; tentative D call: TRBD1 (6 bases). Germline-derived CDR1 and CDR2 are MGHRA and YSYEKL. The V end lost 5 bases, the J end lost 0 bases, and 13 bases lay between the germline ends. CDR3 size: 15 residues. In nucleotides, the CDR3 is TGCGCCAGCAGCTACCACAGGGTCGTGAACACTGAAGCTTTCTTT. Amino acid sequence: CASSYHRVVNTEAFF.

The chain carries TRBV12-5 and TRBJ2-7; D unclear. Trimming shortened V by 6 bases and J by 2 bases, and 14 bases separated the two germline ends. CDR3 length equals 14 residues. From germline, CDR1 is LGHNT and CDR2 FRNRAP. DNA of the CDR3: TGTGCTAGTGGGCTAAGCGACTTCACCTACGAGCAGTACTTC. Protein product: CASGLSDFTYEQYF.

The CDR3 DNA sequence: TGTGCCAGCAGCCGTGGACTTGGGGAAAAACTGTTTTTT. This sequence encodes CASSRGLGEKLFF. The V and J genes are TRBV11-2 and TRBJ1-4; no clear D. This CDR3 comprises 13 residues. Trimming stripped 5 bases from V and 8 bases from J, with 12 bases between. Germline V gives CDR1 SGHAT, CDR2 FQNNGV.

The rearrangement joins TRBV19 to TRBJ2-3; D gene unclear. Germline CDR1 reads LNHDA; CDR2 reads SQIVND (reference sequence). V lost 0 bases and J lost 8, with 21 bases in between. CDR3 length equals 17 residues. The CDR3 DNA reads TGTGCCAGTAGTATAGAGGTCGGCAGGAACAGTGAGTTTACGCAGTATTTT. This translates into CASSIEVGRNSEFTQYF.

The chain employs TRBV10-3 and TRBJ2-4, with TRBD2 as a possible D gene (6 bases). V was shortened by 3 bases and J by 1 base, with 10 bases between the two germline ends. This CDR3 comprises 15 residues. CDR1 ENHRY and CDR2 SYGVKD come from the germline V gene. CDR3 protein: CAISDTGEAKNIQYF. The DNA for the CDR3 is TGTGCCATCAGTGACACGGGGGAGGCCAAAAACATTCAGTACTTC.

The chain links TRBV12-5 to TRBJ1-4; D possibly corresponds to TRBD1 (5 bases). The CDR3 runs 13 residues. V lost 10 bases to trimming and J lost 10 bases, with 19 bases between them. Germline values: CDR1 LGHNT, CDR2 FRNRAP. This CDR3 reads CATAQGSSTKLFF. The CDR3 DNA sequence: TGTGCTACCGCGCAGGGCAGCTCGACAAAACTGTTTTTT.